Sequencing of this TCR beta chain was carried out in a study of PD-1 blockade in mismatch repair-deficient tumors. The CDR3 length is 16 residues. Trimming cost V 3 bases and J 2 bases; bases outside gene matches: 8. Germline CDR1 reads SGHRS; CDR2 reads YFSETQ. Generated by immunoSEQ multiplex PCR, the TCRdb table keeps only in-frame clones and is missing some. Of tens of thousands of clones in the sample, approximately 83% were seen once. V is TRBV5-1 and J is TRBJ2-3; TRBD2 matches 8 bases. This receptor was obtained from an adult with mismatch repair-deficient cancer. The sample in question was PBMCs, obtained roughly 40 weeks after starting pembrolizumab. The CDR3 loop is CASSSPGGASTDTQYF. The CDR3 DNA follows: TGCGCCAGCAGCTCCCCCGGGGGGGCGTCCACAGATACGCAGTATTTT.